The present entry profiles one T cell receptor (beta chain) with its context. Its antigen is not known. Germline V gives CDR1 MNHEY, CDR2 SVGAGI. V was shortened by 0 bases and J by 4 bases, with 10 bases between the two germline ends. The CDR3 extends over 15 amino acids. The sample belongs to a study of T-cell reconstitution after alpha-beta-depleted transplantation in children. Study-level findings and limits: From surviving recipient T cells and thymic progenitors came the high day-60 TCRbeta diversity observed in some patients. Fresh T-cell production supplied most of the T-cell counts and diversity seen one year after transplant. The origin of alpha-beta T cells about two months after transplant was reportedly several hundred expanded graft clones.

TCRbeta library preparation incorporated unique molecular identifiers. TCRdb re-called the PCR reads with MiXCR, one entry per CDR3 protein. The sample consists of over 400,000 distinct CDR3 sequences, 43% of them appearing once. The gene calls are TRBV6-5 and TRBJ1-3; TRBD1 is a possible D gene (5 bases). The sequence was obtained from a girl aged 2 to 9 with aplastic anemia, due to receive a stem cell transplant. The sequenced sample was PBMCs, obtained before TCRalphabeta/CD19-depleted stem cell transplant. CDR3 nucleotides: TGTGCCAGCAGTTACTCGATCGGGGGAGGAAACACCATATATTTT. It codes for CASSYSIGGGNTIYF.